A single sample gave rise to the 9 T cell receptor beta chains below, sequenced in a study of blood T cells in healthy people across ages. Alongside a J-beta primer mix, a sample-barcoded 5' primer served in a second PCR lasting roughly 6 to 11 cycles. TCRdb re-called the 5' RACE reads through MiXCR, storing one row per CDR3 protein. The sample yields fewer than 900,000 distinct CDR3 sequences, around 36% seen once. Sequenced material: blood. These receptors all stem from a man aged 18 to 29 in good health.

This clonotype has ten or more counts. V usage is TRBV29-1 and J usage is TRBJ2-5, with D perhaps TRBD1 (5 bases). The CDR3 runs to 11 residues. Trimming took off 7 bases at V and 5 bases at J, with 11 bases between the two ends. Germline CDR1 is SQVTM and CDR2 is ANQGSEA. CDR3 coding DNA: TGCAGCGGGGGCAACGGGGAGACCCAGTACTTC. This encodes CSGGNGETQYF.

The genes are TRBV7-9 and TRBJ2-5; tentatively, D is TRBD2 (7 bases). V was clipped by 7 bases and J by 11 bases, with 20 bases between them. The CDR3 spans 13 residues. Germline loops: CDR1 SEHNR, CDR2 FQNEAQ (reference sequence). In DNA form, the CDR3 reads TGTGCCAGCACCGGGACGGGGGGCAATGAGCAGTACTTC. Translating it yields CASTGTGGNEQYF.

DNA for the CDR3: TGTGCCGTAACAGCGGAGGGGCTAAGGACCGGGGAGCTGTTTTTT. This sequence encodes CAVTAEGLRTGELFF. This chain connects TRBV10-3 to TRBJ2-2; perhaps TRBD2 as D (6 bases). V was pared by 11 bases and J by 5 bases, with 21 bases between. There are 15 residues in the CDR3. Per the germline V gene, CDR1 is ENHRY and CDR2 is SYGVKD.

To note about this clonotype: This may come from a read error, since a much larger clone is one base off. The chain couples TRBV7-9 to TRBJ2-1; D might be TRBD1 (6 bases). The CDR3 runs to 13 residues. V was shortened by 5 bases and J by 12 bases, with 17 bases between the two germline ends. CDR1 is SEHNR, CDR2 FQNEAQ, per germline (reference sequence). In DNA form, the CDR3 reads TGTGCCAGCAGCCTTGGCAACCCCAGGGGGCAGTTCTTC. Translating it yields CASSLGNPRGQFF. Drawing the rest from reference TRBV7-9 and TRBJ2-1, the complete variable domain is DTGVSQNPRHKITKRGQNVTFRCDPISEHNRLYWYRQTLGQGPEFLTYFQNEAQLEKSRLLSDRFSAERPKGSFSTLEIQRTEQGDSAMYLCASSLGNPRGQFFGPGTRLTVL.

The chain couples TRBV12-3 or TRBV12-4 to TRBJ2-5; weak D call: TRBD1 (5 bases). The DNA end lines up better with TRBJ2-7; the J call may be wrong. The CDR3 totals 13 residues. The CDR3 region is CASSFRGYSEQYF. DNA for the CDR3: TGTGCCAGCAGTTTTAGGGGTTACAGCGAGCAGTACTTC.

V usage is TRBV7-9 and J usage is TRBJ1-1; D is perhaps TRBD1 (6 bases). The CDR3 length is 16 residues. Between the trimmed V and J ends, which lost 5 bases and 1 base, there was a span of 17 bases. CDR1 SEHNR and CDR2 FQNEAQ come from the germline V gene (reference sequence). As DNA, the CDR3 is TGTGCCAGCAGCCAGGAGTCAGGGGAGGGGAACACTGAAGCTTTCTTT. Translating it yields CASSQESGEGNTEAFF.

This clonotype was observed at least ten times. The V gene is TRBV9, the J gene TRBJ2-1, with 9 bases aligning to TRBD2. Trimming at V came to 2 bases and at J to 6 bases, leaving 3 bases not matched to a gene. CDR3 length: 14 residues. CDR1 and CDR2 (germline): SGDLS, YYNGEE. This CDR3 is CASSVGGGANEQFF. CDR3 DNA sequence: TGTGCCAGCAGCGTCGGCGGGGGGGCCAATGAGCAGTTCTTC.

Written as DNA, the CDR3 is TGTGCCAGCAGCCCCAACTCGAGGTACGAGCAGTACTTC. This translates into CASSPNSRYEQYF. V usage is TRBV7-9 and J usage is TRBJ2-7; D is uncertain. Germline V lookup: CDR1 SEHNR, CDR2 FQNEAQ (reference sequence). The CDR3 spans 13 residues. V dropped 5 bases and J dropped 4 bases, with 12 bases sitting between them.

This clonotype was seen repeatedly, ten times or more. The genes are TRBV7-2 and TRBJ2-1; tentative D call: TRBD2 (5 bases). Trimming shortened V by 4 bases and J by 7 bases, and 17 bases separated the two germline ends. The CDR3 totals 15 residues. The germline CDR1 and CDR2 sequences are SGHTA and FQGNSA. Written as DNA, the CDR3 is TGTGCCAGCAGCTCTGACCCCGCGGGTCGAAATGAGCAGTTCTTC. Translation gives CASSSDPAGRNEQFF.